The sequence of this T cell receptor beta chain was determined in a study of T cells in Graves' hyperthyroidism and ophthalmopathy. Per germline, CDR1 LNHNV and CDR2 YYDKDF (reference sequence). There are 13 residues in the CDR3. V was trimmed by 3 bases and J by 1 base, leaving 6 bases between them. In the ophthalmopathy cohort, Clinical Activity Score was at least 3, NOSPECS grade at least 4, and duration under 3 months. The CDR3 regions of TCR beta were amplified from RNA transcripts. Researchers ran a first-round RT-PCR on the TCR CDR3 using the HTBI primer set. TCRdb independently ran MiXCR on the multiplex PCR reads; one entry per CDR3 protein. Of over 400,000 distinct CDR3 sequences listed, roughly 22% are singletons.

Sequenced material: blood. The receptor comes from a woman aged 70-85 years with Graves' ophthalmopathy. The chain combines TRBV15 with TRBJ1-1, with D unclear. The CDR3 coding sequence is TGTGCCACCAGCAGGGATTGGAACACTGAAGCTTTCTTT. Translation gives CATSRDWNTEAFF.